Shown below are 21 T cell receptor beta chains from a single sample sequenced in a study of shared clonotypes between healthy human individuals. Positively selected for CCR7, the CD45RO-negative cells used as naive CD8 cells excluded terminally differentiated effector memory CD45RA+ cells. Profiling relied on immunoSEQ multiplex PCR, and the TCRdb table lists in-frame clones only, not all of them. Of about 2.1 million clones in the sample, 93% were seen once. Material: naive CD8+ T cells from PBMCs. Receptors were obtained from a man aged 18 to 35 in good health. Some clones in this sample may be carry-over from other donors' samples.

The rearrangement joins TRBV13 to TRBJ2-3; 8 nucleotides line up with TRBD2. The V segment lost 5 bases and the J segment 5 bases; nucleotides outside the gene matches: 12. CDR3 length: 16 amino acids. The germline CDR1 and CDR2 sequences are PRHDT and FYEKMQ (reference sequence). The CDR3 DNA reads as TGTGCCAGCAGCCCAAACCCGGGACTAGGGCGAGATACGCAGTATTTT. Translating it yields CASSPNPGLGRDTQYF.

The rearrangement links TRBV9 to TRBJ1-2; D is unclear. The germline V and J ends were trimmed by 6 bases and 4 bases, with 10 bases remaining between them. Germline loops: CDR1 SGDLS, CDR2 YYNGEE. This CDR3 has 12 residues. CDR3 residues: CASTMGSYGYTF. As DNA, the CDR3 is TGTGCCAGCACCATGGGGTCCTATGGCTACACCTTC.

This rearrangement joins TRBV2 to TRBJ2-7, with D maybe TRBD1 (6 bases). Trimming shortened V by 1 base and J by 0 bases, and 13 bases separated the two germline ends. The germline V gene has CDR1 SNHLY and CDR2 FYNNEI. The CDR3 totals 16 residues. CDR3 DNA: TGTGCCAGCAGTGAAGGGGGGCTACTTCCCTCCTACGAGCAGTACTTC. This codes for CASSEGGLLPSYEQYF.

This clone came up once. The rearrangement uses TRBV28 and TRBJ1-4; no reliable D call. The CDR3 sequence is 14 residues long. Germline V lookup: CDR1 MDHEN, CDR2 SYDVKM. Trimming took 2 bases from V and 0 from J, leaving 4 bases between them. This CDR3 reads CASSLRSTNEKLFF. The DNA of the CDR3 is TGTGCCAGCAGTTTACGGTCAACTAATGAAAAACTGTTTTTT. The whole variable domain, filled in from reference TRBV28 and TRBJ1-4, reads DVKVTQSSRYLVKRTGEKVFLECVQDMDHENMFWYRQDPGLGLRLIYFSYDVKMKEKGDIPEGYSVSREKKERFSLILESASTNQTSMYLCASSLRSTNEKLFFGSGTQLSVL.

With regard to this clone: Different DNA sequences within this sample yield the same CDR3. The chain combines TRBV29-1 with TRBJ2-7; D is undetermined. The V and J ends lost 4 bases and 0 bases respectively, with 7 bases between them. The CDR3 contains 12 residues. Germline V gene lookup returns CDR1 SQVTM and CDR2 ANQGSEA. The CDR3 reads CSVVLSSYEQYF. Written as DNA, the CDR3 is TGCAGCGTTGTTCTGTCCTCCTACGAGCAGTACTTC.

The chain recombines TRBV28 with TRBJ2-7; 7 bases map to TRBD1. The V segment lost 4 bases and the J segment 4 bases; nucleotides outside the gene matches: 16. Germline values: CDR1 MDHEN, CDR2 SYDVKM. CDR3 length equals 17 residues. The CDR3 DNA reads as TGTGCCAGCAGTTCATTCTTTGAAGACAGGGACCCTTACGAGCAGTACTTC. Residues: CASSSFFEDRDPYEQYF.

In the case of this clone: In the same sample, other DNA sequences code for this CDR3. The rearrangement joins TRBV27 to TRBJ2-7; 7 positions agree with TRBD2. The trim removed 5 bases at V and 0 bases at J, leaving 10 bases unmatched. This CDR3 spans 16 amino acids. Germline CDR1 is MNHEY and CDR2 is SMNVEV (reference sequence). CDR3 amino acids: CASSPSSGHTSYEQYF. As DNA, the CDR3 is TGTGCCAGCAGTCCTTCTAGCGGCCATACCTCCTACGAGCAGTACTTC.

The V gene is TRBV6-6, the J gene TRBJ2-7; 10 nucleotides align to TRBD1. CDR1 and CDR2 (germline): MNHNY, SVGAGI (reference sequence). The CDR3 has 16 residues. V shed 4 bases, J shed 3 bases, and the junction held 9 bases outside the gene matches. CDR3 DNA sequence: TGTGCCAGCAGTTCCGCCGGGACAGGGGTACTCTACGAGCAGTACTTC. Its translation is CASSSAGTGVLYEQYF.

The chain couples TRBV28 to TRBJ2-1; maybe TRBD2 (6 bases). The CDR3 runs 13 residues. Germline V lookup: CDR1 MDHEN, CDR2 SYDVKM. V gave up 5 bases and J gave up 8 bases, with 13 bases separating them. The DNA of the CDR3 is TGTGCCAGCAGTCCCCTACGGGAGTATGAGCAGTTCTTC. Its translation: CASSPLREYEQFF. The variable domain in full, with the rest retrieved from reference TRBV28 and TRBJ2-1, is DVKVTQSSRYLVKRTGEKVFLECVQDMDHENMFWYRQDPGLGLRLIYFSYDVKMKEKGDIPEGYSVSREKKERFSLILESASTNQTSMYLCASSPLREYEQFFGPGTRLTVL.

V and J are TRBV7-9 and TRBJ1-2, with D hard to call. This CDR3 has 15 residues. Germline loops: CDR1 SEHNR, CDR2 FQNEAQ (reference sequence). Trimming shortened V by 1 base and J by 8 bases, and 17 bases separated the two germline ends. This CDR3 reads CASSLVGDLPWGYTF. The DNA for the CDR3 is TGTGCCAGCAGCTTAGTGGGTGATCTTCCGTGGGGCTACACCTTC.

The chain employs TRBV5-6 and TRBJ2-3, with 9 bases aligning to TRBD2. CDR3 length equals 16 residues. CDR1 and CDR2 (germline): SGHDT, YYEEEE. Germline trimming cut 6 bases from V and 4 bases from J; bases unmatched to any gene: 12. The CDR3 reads CASNPGGRAISDTQYF. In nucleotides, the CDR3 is TGTGCCAGCAACCCCGGCGGGAGGGCCATTTCAGATACGCAGTATTTT. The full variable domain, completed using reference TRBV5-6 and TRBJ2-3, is DAGVTQSPTHLIKTRGQQVTLRCSPKSGHDTVSWYQQALGQGPQFIFQYYEEEERQRGNFPDRFSGHQFPNYSSELNVNALLLGDSALYLCASNPGGRAISDTQYFGPGTRLTVL.

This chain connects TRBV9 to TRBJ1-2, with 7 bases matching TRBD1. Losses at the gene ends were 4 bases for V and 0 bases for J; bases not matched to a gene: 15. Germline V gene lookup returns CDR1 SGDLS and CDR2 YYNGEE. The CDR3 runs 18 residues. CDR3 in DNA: TGTGCCAGCAGCCTAAATATTGGGGACAGCCAGCCTAACTATGGCTACACCTTC. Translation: CASSLNIGDSQPNYGYTF.

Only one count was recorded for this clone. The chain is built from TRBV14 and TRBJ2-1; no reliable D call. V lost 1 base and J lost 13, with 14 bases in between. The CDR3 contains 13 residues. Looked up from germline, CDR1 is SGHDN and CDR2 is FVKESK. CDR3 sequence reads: CASSQVSFLPQFF. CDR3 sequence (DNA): TGTGCCAGCAGCCAAGTTTCATTCCTCCCCCAGTTCTTC.

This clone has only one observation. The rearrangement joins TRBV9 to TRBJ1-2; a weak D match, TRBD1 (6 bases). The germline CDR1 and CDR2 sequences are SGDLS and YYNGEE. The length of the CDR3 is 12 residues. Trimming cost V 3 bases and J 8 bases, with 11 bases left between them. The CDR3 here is CASSAGAGGYTF. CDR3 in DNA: TGTGCCAGCAGCGCAGGGGCGGGCGGCTACACCTTC.

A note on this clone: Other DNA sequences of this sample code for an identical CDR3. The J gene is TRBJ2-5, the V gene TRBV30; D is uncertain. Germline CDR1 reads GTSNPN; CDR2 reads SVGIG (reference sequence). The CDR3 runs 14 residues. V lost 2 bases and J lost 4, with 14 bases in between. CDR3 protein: CAWSLASRGETQYF. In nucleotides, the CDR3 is TGTGCCTGGAGTTTGGCGTCAAGAGGAGAGACCCAGTACTTC.

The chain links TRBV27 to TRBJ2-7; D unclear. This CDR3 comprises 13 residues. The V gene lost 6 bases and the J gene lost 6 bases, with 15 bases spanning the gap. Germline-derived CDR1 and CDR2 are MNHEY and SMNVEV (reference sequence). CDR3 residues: CASRPGGVREQYF. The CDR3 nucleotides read TGTGCCAGCAGGCCAGGTGGTGTTCGCGAGCAGTACTTC.

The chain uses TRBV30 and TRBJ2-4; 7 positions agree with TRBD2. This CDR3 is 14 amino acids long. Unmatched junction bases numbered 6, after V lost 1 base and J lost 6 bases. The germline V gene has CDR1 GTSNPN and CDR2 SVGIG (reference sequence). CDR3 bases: TGTGCCTGGAGTGATGAGCGGGATCCAAACATTCAGTACTTC. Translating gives CAWSDERDPNIQYF.

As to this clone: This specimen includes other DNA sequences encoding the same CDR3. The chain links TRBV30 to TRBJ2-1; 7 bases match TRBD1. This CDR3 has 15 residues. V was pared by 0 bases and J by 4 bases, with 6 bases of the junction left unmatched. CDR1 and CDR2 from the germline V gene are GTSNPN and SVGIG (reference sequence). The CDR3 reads CAWSVRQGAYNEQFF. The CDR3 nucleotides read TGTGCCTGGAGTGTAAGACAGGGCGCATACAATGAGCAGTTCTTC.

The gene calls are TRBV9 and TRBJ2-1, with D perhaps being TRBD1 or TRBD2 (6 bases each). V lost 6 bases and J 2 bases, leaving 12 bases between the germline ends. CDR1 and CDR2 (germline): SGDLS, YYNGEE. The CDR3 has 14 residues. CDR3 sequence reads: CASNGGTTYNEQFF. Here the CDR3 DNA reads TGTGCCAGCAACGGAGGGACAACCTACAATGAGCAGTTCTTC. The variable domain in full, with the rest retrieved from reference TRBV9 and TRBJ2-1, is DSGVTQTPKHLITATGQRVTLRCSPRSGDLSVYWYQQSLDQGLQFLIQYYNGEERAKGNILERFSAQQFPDLHSELNLSSLELGDSALYFCASNGGTTYNEQFFGPGTRLTVL.

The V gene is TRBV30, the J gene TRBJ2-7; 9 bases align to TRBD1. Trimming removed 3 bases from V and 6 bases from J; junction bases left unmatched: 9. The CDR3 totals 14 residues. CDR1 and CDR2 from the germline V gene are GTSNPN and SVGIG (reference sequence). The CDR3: CAWRGQGFSGEQYF. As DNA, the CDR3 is TGTGCCTGGAGGGGACAGGGATTTTCGGGCGAGCAGTACTTC.

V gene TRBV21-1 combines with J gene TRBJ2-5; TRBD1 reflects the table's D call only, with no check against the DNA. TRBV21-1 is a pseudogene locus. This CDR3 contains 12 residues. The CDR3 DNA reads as TGTGCCAGGCCCTCTTCAGAAGAGACCCAGTACTTC. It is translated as CARPSSEETQYF.